Given below is one T cell receptor beta chain in context. The V segment lost 5 bases and the J segment 2 bases; nucleotides outside the gene matches: 4. The length of the CDR3 is 15 residues. Germline V gene lookup returns CDR1 SGHNT and CDR2 YENEEA. This record comes from a study of technical replicates of blood from four donors. The data were produced by immunoSEQ multiplex PCR, yet TCRdb's version contains in-frame clones alone and is incomplete. The sample carries about 16,000 clones, about nine tenths recorded once. The V and J genes are TRBV11-3 and TRBJ2-2; 8 nucleotides match TRBD1. Sequences were obtained from PBMCs. The sequence was obtained from a human donor in good health. DNA for the CDR3: TGTGCCAGCAGCCTCGACAGGGGAAACACCGGGGAGCTGTTTTTT. Translated, it gives CASSLDRGNTGELFF.